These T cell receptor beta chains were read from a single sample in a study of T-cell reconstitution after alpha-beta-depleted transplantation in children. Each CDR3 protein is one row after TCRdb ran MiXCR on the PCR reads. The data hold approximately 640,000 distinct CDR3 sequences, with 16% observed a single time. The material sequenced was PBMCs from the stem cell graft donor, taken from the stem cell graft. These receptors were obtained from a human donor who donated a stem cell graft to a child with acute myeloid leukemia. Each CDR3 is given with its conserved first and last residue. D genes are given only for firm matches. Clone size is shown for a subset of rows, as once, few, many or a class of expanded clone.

CDR3 DNA: TGTGCCAGCTCACCCCCGGCAGGGCCTGAAGCTTTCTTT; CDR3 protein: CASSPPAGPEAFF; V gene: TRBV18; clone size: -; D gene: -; J gene: TRBJ1-1
CDR3 DNA: TGTGCCACCAGACCATCGGGACAGGGGAGCTATGGCTACACCTTC; CDR3 protein: CATRPSGQGSYGYTF; V gene: TRBV15; clone size: few; D gene: TRBD1; J gene: TRBJ1-2
CDR3 DNA: TGCAGTGCTAGAGATCGGGGACGCGGGGAGCTGTTTTTT; CDR3 protein: CSARDRGRGELFF; V gene: TRBV20-1; clone size: -; D gene: -; J gene: TRBJ2-2
CDR3 DNA: TGCAGCGTTGAGTATTTCAGCGGGGGGTTTTACAATGAGCAGTTCTTC; CDR3 protein: CSVEYFSGGFYNEQFF; V gene: TRBV29-1; clone size: many; D gene: TRBD2; J gene: TRBJ2-1
CDR3 DNA: TGTGCCAGCAGGGCAGGACAGGAGGGTCAGCCCCAGCATTTT; CDR3 protein: CASRAGQEGQPQHF; V gene: TRBV6-1; clone size: many; D gene: TRBD1; J gene: TRBJ1-5
CDR3 DNA: TGTGCCAGCAGCCCTTTTGAGGGGGGCACTGAAGCTTTCTTT; CDR3 protein: CASSPFEGGTEAFF; V gene: TRBV7-2; clone size: few; D gene: -; J gene: TRBJ1-1
CDR3 DNA: TGTGCCACCAGCAGTCTAGCGGGGCGCACAGATACGCAGTATTTT; CDR3 protein: CATSSLAGRTDTQYF; V gene: TRBV15; clone size: few; D gene: TRBD2; J gene: TRBJ2-3
CDR3 DNA: TGTGCCAGCAGCCAAGACAGGACAAGCAATCAGCCCCAGCATTTT; CDR3 protein: CASSQDRTSNQPQHF; V gene: TRBV4-2; clone size: -; D gene: -; J gene: TRBJ1-5
CDR3 DNA: TGTGCCAGCAGTTTAAAGGGGAACACTGAAGCTTTCTTT; CDR3 protein: CASSLKGNTEAFF; V gene: TRBV12-3/TRBV12-4; clone size: many; D gene: -; J gene: TRBJ1-1
CDR3 DNA: TGTGCCAGCAGCCCAGAGGGGAGCAACCCATATAATTCACCCCTCCACTTT; CDR3 protein: CASSPEGSNPYNSPLHF; V gene: TRBV7-2; clone size: -; D gene: -; J gene: TRBJ1-6
CDR3 DNA: TGTGCCAGCAGTGGCAGGGGGCAAGTTCAGCCCCAGCATTTT; CDR3 protein: CASSGRGQVQPQHF; V gene: TRBV6-1; clone size: -; D gene: TRBD1; J gene: TRBJ1-5
CDR3 DNA: TGCAGTGCCACTCCGGATGACTATGGCTACACCTTC; CDR3 protein: CSATPDDYGYTF; V gene: TRBV20-1; clone size: many; D gene: -; J gene: TRBJ1-2
CDR3 DNA: TGTGCCAGCAGCGTAGGCGGAGGAATCTATGGCTACACCTTC; CDR3 protein: CASSVGGGIYGYTF; V gene: TRBV9; clone size: -; D gene: -; J gene: TRBJ1-2
CDR3 DNA: TGCAGCGTTGTAGGCGGCTCGAACACCGGGGAGCTGTTTTTT; CDR3 protein: CSVVGGSNTGELFF; V gene: TRBV29-1; clone size: many; D gene: -; J gene: TRBJ2-2
CDR3 DNA: TGTGCCAGCAGCTCCATACCCGGGGAGCTGTTTTTT; CDR3 protein: CASSSIPGELFF; V gene: TRBV7-9; clone size: -; D gene: -; J gene: TRBJ2-2
CDR3 DNA: TGCAGTGCTAGAGGTCGAGGGATTTCACCCCTCCACTTT; CDR3 protein: CSARGRGISPLHF; V gene: TRBV20-1; clone size: many; D gene: -; J gene: TRBJ1-6
CDR3 DNA: TGTGCCAGCAGCTCCGAAGCGGGTAAGAGCAATCAGCCCCAGCATTTT; CDR3 protein: CASSSEAGKSNQPQHF; V gene: TRBV11-2; clone size: -; D gene: -; J gene: TRBJ1-5
CDR3 DNA: TGTGCCAGCAGCTTGCAGGATGGGGGATGGAATGAGCAGTTCTTC; CDR3 protein: CASSLQDGGWNEQFF; V gene: TRBV5-5; clone size: many; D gene: -; J gene: TRBJ2-1
CDR3 DNA: TGCAGCGTTCAACAGGACGAGCAGTACTTC; CDR3 protein: CSVQQDEQYF; V gene: TRBV29-1; clone size: many; D gene: -; J gene: TRBJ2-7
CDR3 DNA: TGTGCCAGCAGTTTTGGGCGGCTATCCCGGGATGAAAAACTGTTTTTT; CDR3 protein: CASSFGRLSRDEKLFF; V gene: TRBV6-5; clone size: -; D gene: -; J gene: TRBJ1-4
CDR3 DNA: TGTGCCAGCAGCCCTCCCAGGGGTAGGGATCGGCCCCAGCATTTT; CDR3 protein: CASSPPRGRDRPQHF; V gene: TRBV21-1; clone size: -; D gene: -; J gene: TRBJ1-5
CDR3 DNA: TGTGCCAGCAGCCAAGATACGGGACTAGCGGGGGGGGAGACCCAGTACTTC; CDR3 protein: CASSQDTGLAGGETQYF; V gene: TRBV3-1; clone size: -; D gene: TRBD2; J gene: TRBJ2-5
CDR3 DNA: TGTGCCAGCAGTTACCAGGGTGAACCCCTCCACTTT; CDR3 protein: CASSYQGEPLHF; V gene: TRBV6-6; clone size: many; D gene: -; J gene: TRBJ1-6
CDR3 DNA: TGCAGCCCCCAGGCAGCGGGGGTTTACAATGAGCAGTTCTTC; CDR3 protein: CSPQAAGVYNEQFF; V gene: TRBV20-1; clone size: few; D gene: TRBD2; J gene: TRBJ2-1
CDR3 DNA: TGCAGCGTTGGGTTGAGGATGAACACTGAAGCTTTCTTT; CDR3 protein: CSVGLRMNTEAFF; V gene: TRBV29-1; clone size: many; D gene: -; J gene: TRBJ1-1
CDR3 DNA: TGCAGTGCTAGAGATTTGGACGGGACAGGGGTTCACTATGGCTACACCTTC; CDR3 protein: CSARDLDGTGVHYGYTF; V gene: TRBV20-1; clone size: many; D gene: TRBD1; J gene: TRBJ1-2
CDR3 DNA: TGCGCCAGCAGCTTCAGGATAAAGGCTGAAGCTTTCTTT; CDR3 protein: CASSFRIKAEAFF; V gene: TRBV5-1; clone size: -; D gene: -; J gene: TRBJ1-1